Listed here are 10 T cell receptor beta chains from one sample, sequenced in a study of blood T cell repertoires in COVID-19. The assay was immunoSEQ multiplex PCR, and TCRdb's table has in-frame clones only and misses some. The table lists approximately 350,000 clones, 80% to 90% of them singletons. Input material: PBMCs or T cells enriched from blood (not recorded which). These receptors originate from a man younger than 30 who had recovered from COVID-19.

The chain links TRBV2 to TRBJ1-5, with 7 bases matching TRBD1. This CDR3 has 14 residues. Germline CDR1 is SNHLY and CDR2 is FYNNEI. J gave up 3 bases and V 7 bases, and 6 bases lay outside the gene matches. The CDR3, as DNA: TGTGCCAGCACTGCAGGGGGTAACAATCAGCCCCAGCATTTT. It specifies CASTAGGNNQPQHF. Full variable domain (rest looked up from reference TRBV2 and TRBJ1-5): EPEVTQTPSHQVTQMGQEVILRCVPISNHLYFYWYRQILGQKVEFLVSFYNNEISEKSEIFDDQFSVERPDGSNFTLKIRSTKLEDSAMYFCASTAGGNNQPQHFGDGTRLSIL.

This chain links TRBV2 with TRBJ2-2, with TRBD1 identical over 10 bases. This CDR3 has 16 amino acids. From germline, CDR1 is SNHLY and CDR2 FYNNEI. V was pared by 7 bases and J by 4 bases, with 9 bases of the junction left unmatched. The chain's CDR3 is CASIDRQGARTGELFF. CDR3 in DNA: TGTGCCAGCATAGACCGACAGGGGGCCCGCACCGGGGAGCTGTTTTTT.

CDR3 amino acids: CASSPRPDTQYF. The CDR3 DNA reads as TGTGCCAGCAGCCCTAGGCCCGATACGCAGTATTTT. The chain employs TRBV7-9 and TRBJ2-3, with unresolved D. CDR3 size: 12 residues. Looked up from germline, CDR1 is SEHNR and CDR2 is FQNEAQ (reference sequence). V lost 5 bases, J lost 6 bases, and 9 bases lay in between.

The chain combines TRBV5-1 with TRBJ1-1; no firm D call. The CDR3 has 15 amino acids. With 4 bases removed from V and 0 bases from J, the gap between germline ends came to 13 bases. Germline CDR1 SGHRS, CDR2 YFSETQ. Here the CDR3 reads CASSPARSMNTEAFF. CDR3 nucleotides: TGCGCCAGCAGCCCGGCGCGGAGCATGAACACTGAAGCTTTCTTT.

The rearrangement uses TRBV18 and TRBJ1-2, with D perhaps TRBD1 (5 bases). The germline V gene has CDR1 KGHSH and CDR2 LQKENI. The CDR3 sequence is 13 residues long. V was clipped by 6 bases and J by 5 bases, with 13 bases between them. The CDR3 DNA reads as TGTGCCAGCTCCCCAAGCGGGGGATATGGCTACACCTTC. As protein: CASSPSGGYGYTF.

This rearrangement joins TRBV9 to TRBJ2-1; a possible D gene is TRBD2 (5 bases). Germline V gene lookup returns CDR1 SGDLS and CDR2 YYNGEE. The germline V and J ends were trimmed by 0 bases and 12 bases, with 13 bases remaining between them. This CDR3 has 13 residues. For the CDR3, the DNA is TGTGCCAGCAGCGTAGTGGACTCTGGACCGCAGTTCTTC. Amino acids: CASSVVDSGPQFF. Based on the CDR3 plus reference TRBV9 and TRBJ2-1, the full variable domain is DSGVTQTPKHLITATGQRVTLRCSPRSGDLSVYWYQQSLDQGLQFLIQYYNGEERAKGNILERFSAQQFPDLHSELNLSSLELGDSALYFCASSVVDSGPQFFGPGTRLTVL.

The J gene is TRBJ1-6, the V gene TRBV4-3, with 7 bases matching TRBD1. Germline V gene lookup returns CDR1 LGHNA and CDR2 YSLEER. This CDR3 is 17 amino acids long. J gave up 8 bases and V 4 bases, and 14 bases lay outside the gene matches. As DNA, the CDR3 is TGCGCCAGCAGCCTCGGGACAGCCTCTTTAAATCATTCACCCCTCCACTTT. This translates into CASSLGTASLNHSPLHF.

This clone appeared a single time. CDR3 sequence reads: CAIGRERNTEAFF. In DNA, the CDR3 is TGTGCCATCGGCAGGGAAAGGAACACTGAAGCTTTCTTT. The chain employs TRBV10-3 and TRBJ1-1, with D possibly TRBD1 on 5 matching bases. The CDR3 runs to 13 residues. Trimming removed 8 bases at V and 1 base at J, with 11 bases between. Germline V gives CDR1 ENHRY, CDR2 SYGVKD.

CDR3 sequence: CAWSFRDTQYF. DNA of the CDR3: TGTGCCTGGAGTTTTCGAGATACGCAGTATTTT. The chain has TRBV30 and TRBJ2-3; the D is unclear. The CDR3 has 11 amino acids. Trimming left V 2 bases short and J 5 bases short, with 5 bases between. The germline CDR1 and CDR2 sequences are GTSNPN and SVGIG (reference sequence).

The V and J genes are TRBV5-4 and TRBJ1-2, with TRBD1 identical over 9 bases. Losses at the gene ends were 4 bases for V and 5 bases for J; bases not matched to a gene: 6. CDR3 length: 14 residues. CDR1 SGHNT and CDR2 YYREEE come from the germline V gene (reference sequence). DNA of the CDR3: TGTGCCAGCAGCCCGGGGACAGGGTTTTATGGCTACACCTTC. This gives the protein CASSPGTGFYGYTF.